Here is one T cell receptor beta chain with its context. Its antigen is still unknown. Germline loops: CDR1 KGHSH, CDR2 LQKENI. The CDR3 length is 15 residues. The germline V and J ends were trimmed by 2 bases and 0 bases, with 11 bases remaining between them. Method: immunoSEQ multiplex PCR; TCRdb's copy keeps in-frame clones and lacks some. Of 70,000 to 90,000 clones in the sample, around four fifths were seen once. The data derive from a study of T cell responses to AZD1222 COVID-19 vaccine. Study-wide points: Recipients of AZD1222 seropositive at baseline numbered only 6 or 7.

The origin of this receptor is an adult in good health. The chain combines TRBV18 with TRBJ2-7; D gene uncertain. This specimen was peripheral blood, taken on day 0 of AZD1222 vaccination. The CDR3 coding sequence is TGTGCCAGCTCACCAGGACGAATCGGCTCCTACGAGCAGTACTTC. As protein: CASSPGRIGSYEQYF.